Shown below are 11 T cell receptor beta chains from a single sample sequenced in a study of long-term antiretroviral therapy in people with HIV. Survey-level resolution applied to immunoSEQ assay v3.0. The repertoire was sequenced with immunoSEQ multiplex PCR; TCRdb's copy has only in-frame clones and lacks some. The sample has 31,000 or so clones; approximately 96% are singletons. This specimen was unsorted PBMCs, taken approximately 6.6 years after starting antiretroviral therapy. All receptors come from a man aged 25-45 years with HIV.

V usage is TRBV28 and J usage is TRBJ1-2; 7 bases align to TRBD1. The trim removed 6 bases at V and 6 bases at J, leaving 13 bases unmatched. This CDR3 has 15 amino acids. Germline V gene sequence: CDR1 MDHEN, CDR2 SYDVKM. CDR3 DNA: TGTGCCAGCAGCCTCATCACAGGGGAAGGGGATGGCTACACCTTC. Translation gives CASSLITGEGDGYTF.

This rearrangement joins TRBV7-8 to TRBJ2-1, with 7 bases aligning to TRBD2. CDR1 SGHVS and CDR2 FQNEAQ come from the germline V gene. The junction had 11 bases not matched to a gene; V was cut back by 5 bases and J by 4 bases. The CDR3 runs to 16 residues. The CDR3 loop reads CASSPTRTSLYNEQFF. DNA for the CDR3: TGTGCCAGCAGCCCGACCAGGACTAGTCTTTACAATGAGCAGTTCTTC. The entire variable domain, with the rest obtained from reference TRBV7-8 and TRBJ2-1, is as follows: GAGVSQSPRYKVAKRGQDVALRCDPISGHVSLFWYQQALGQGPEFLTYFQNEAQLDKSGLPSDRFFAERPEGSVSTLKIQRTQQEDSAVYLCASSPTRTSLYNEQFFGPGTRLTVL.

The genes are TRBV7-3 and TRBJ2-1; the match to TRBD2 covers 8 bases. The J segment lost 8 bases and the V segment lost 3 bases, leaving 6 bases of the junction unmatched. Germline V CDR1 and CDR2: SGHTA, FQGTGA. The CDR3 sequence is 14 residues long. CDR3 region: CASSFLGGADEQFF. Here the CDR3 DNA reads TGTGCCAGCAGCTTCCTCGGGGGGGCCGATGAGCAGTTCTTC.

V gene TRBV5-4 combines with J gene TRBJ2-5; a possible D gene is TRBD2 (6 bases). Trimming cost V 0 bases and J 1 base, with 10 bases left between them. The CDR3 loop spans 15 amino acids. Germline V gene sequence: CDR1 SGHNT, CDR2 YYREEE (reference sequence). The CDR3 region has the DNA TGTGCCAGCAGCTTGGGGGGCGGGGTCCAAGAGACCCAGTACTTC. Its protein product is CASSLGGGVQETQYF.

The chain employs TRBV27 and TRBJ1-1, with 7 positions matching TRBD1. Trimming at V came to 6 bases and at J to 3 bases, leaving 10 bases not matched to a gene. Germline V gives CDR1 MNHEY, CDR2 SMNVEV (reference sequence). CDR3 size: 15 residues. The CDR3 DNA reads as TGTGCCAGCAGACCCTTCCAGGGGGAGTACACTGAAGCTTTCTTT. Residues: CASRPFQGEYTEAFF.

The V and J genes are TRBV30 and TRBJ1-1; D ambiguous. The germline V gene encodes CDR1 GTSNPN and CDR2 SVGIG (reference sequence). Between the trimmed V and J ends, which lost 2 bases and 0 bases, there was a span of 4 bases. This CDR3 contains 12 residues. In DNA, the CDR3 is TGTGCCTGGAGTTCTCTGAACACTGAAGCTTTCTTT. Its translation: CAWSSLNTEAFF. Supplemented by reference TRBV30 and TRBJ1-1, the full variable domain reads SQTIHQWPATLVQPVGSPLSLECTVEGTSNPNLYWYRQAAGRGLQLLFYSVGIGQISSEVPQNLSASRPQDRQFILSSKKLLLSDSGFYLCAWSSLNTEAFFGQGTRLTVV.

J is TRBJ1-3 and V is TRBV4-3; D not resolved. The CDR3 loop spans 15 amino acids. Germline CDR1 LGHNA, CDR2 YSLEER. V was shortened by 2 bases and J by 0 bases, with 8 bases between the two germline ends. CDR3 bases: TGCGCCAGCAGCCAAAAGGGAAACTCTGGAAACACCATATATTTT. Protein product: CASSQKGNSGNTIYF.

The rearrangement links TRBV30 to TRBJ2-5, with 10 positions matching TRBD2. The CDR3 runs 14 residues. Trimming at V came to 8 bases and at J to 5 bases, leaving 11 bases not matched to a gene. CDR1 is GTSNPN, CDR2 SVGIG, per germline (reference sequence). CDR3 nucleotide sequence: TGTGCCGGGGCCCCGGGACTAGCGCTCGAGACCCAGTACTTC. Translating gives CAGAPGLALETQYF. The variable domain in full, with the rest retrieved from reference TRBV30 and TRBJ2-5, is SQTIHQWPATLVQPVGSPLSLECTVEGTSNPNLYWYRQAAGRGLQLLFYSVGIGQISSEVPQNLSASRPQDRQFILSSKKLLLSDSGFYLCAGAPGLALETQYFGPGTRLLVL.

This sequence joins TRBV4-3 and TRBJ2-7, with 7 bases aligning to TRBD1. V trimming: 5 bases; J trimming: 0 bases; junction bases outside the gene matches: 7. The CDR3 has 15 amino acids. The germline V gene has CDR1 LGHNA and CDR2 YSLEER. The CDR3: CASSGDSGVSYEQYF. Here the CDR3 DNA reads TGCGCCAGCAGCGGGGACAGCGGAGTCTCCTACGAGCAGTACTTC.

The chain uses TRBV2 and TRBJ1-1; TRBD1 might be the D (6 bases). The germline CDR1 and CDR2 sequences are SNHLY and FYNNEI. This CDR3 contains 13 residues. The ends were cut back, 8 bases at V and 4 bases at J, with 14 bases in the middle. The CDR3 DNA sequence: TGTGCCAGCCGAGGGGGACGGGGCACTGAAGCTTTCTTT. Translating it yields CASRGGRGTEAFF.

This chain's CDR3 is CASSLGTGWGNEQFF. CDR3 in DNA: TGTGCCAGCAGCTTAGGGACAGGGTGGGGGAATGAGCAGTTCTTC. V gene TRBV7-8 combines with J gene TRBJ2-1; 8 nucleotides line up with TRBD1. Unmatched junction bases numbered 6, after V lost 1 base and J lost 7 bases. Germline V gene sequence: CDR1 SGHVS, CDR2 FQNEAQ. The CDR3 sequence is 15 residues long.